One and the same sample provided the 28 T cell receptor beta chains below, sequenced in a study of blood T cell repertoires in COVID-19 (dated by TCRdb to about 2020). The library was prepared using the immunoSEQ multiplex PCR assay. Held by TCRdb, this immuneACCESS table contains in-frame sequences only and omits some clones. Under half of the omission traces to an unresolved V gene where checked; the cause of the rest is unknown. In all, the sample holds 300,000 or so clones, and about 87% of those were seen once. About 1.6% of the sample is in the top ten clones. Sequenced material: peripheral blood. These receptor sequences come from a woman between 40 and 50 years old who had recovered from COVID-19.

The chain combines TRBV30 with TRBJ1-5, with TRBD1 matching over 11 bases. This CDR3 has 16 amino acids. Germline assignment: CDR1 GTSNPN and CDR2 SVGIG (reference sequence). V lost 6 bases to trimming and J lost 0 bases; unmatched junction nucleotides: 7. CDR3 amino acids: CACLGTGGNSNQPQHF. In DNA, the CDR3 is TGTGCCTGCTTGGGGACAGGGGGGAATAGCAATCAGCCCCAGCATTTT. Variable domain in full (rest from reference TRBV30 and TRBJ1-5): SQTIHQWPATLVQPVGSPLSLECTVEGTSNPNLYWYRQAAGRGLQLLFYSVGIGQISSEVPQNLSASRPQDRQFILSSKKLLLSDSGFYLCACLGTGGNSNQPQHFGDGTRLSIL.

The chain carries TRBV29-1 and TRBJ1-5, with a weak D call TRBD1 (5 bases). V gave up 3 bases and J gave up 0 bases, with 6 bases separating them. Germline values: CDR1 SQVTM, CDR2 ANQGSEA. This CDR3 spans 13 amino acids. The CDR3 sequence is CSVEGGSNQPQHF. The CDR3 region has the DNA TGCAGCGTTGAGGGGGGTAGCAATCAGCCCCAGCATTTT.

The chain has TRBV6-6 and TRBJ2-7, with 8 nucleotides matching TRBD1. Germline assignment: CDR1 MNHNY and CDR2 SVGAGI (reference sequence). The V and J ends lost 7 bases and 3 bases, in that order; junction bases with no gene match: 8. This CDR3 has 14 residues. As DNA, the CDR3 is TGTGCCAGCACCTACGACAGGGGAGGCTACGAGCAGTACTTC. It codes for CASTYDRGGYEQYF.

The chain links TRBV19 to TRBJ1-3; 7 bases match TRBD1. CDR1 and CDR2 (germline): LNHDA, SQIVND (reference sequence). This CDR3 comprises 16 residues. After removal of 5 bases from V and 1 base from J, the junction contained 8 bases not matched to a gene. This CDR3 is CASSPTPQGSGNTIYF. Written as DNA, the CDR3 is TGTGCCAGTAGTCCGACCCCACAGGGGTCTGGAAACACCATATATTTT.

The rearrangement links TRBV6-5 to TRBJ1-2; D is undetermined. This CDR3 has 12 residues. V gave up 3 bases and J gave up 4 bases, with 6 bases separating them. Germline CDR1 is MNHEY and CDR2 is SVGAGI. CDR3 amino acids: CASSYLGYGYTF. CDR3 coding DNA: TGTGCCAGCAGTTATCTCGGCTATGGCTACACCTTC.

CDR3 DNA: TGTGCCAGCAGCCCCGGACAGGGGATGAGCTATGGCTACACCTTC. Its protein product is CASSPGQGMSYGYTF. The chain recombines TRBV7-2 with TRBJ1-2, with 9 bases matching TRBD1. J lost 4 bases, V lost 5 bases, and 8 bases had no gene match. Germline lookup yields CDR1 SGHTA and CDR2 FQGNSA. The CDR3 spans 15 residues.

The gene calls are TRBV19 and TRBJ1-1; 9 bases fit TRBD1. The germline V gene has CDR1 LNHDA and CDR2 SQIVND (reference sequence). The junction had 14 bases not matched to a gene; V was cut back by 6 bases and J by 6 bases. This CDR3 contains 16 residues. The CDR3 bases are TGTGCCAGTAGATCCAGTGGGACAGGGCAAAACGCTGAAGCTTTCTTT. Translated, it gives CASRSSGTGQNAEAFF.

The chain carries TRBV6-6 and TRBJ1-2, with D perhaps matching TRBD1 (6 bases). The CDR3 is 15 amino acids. Germline V gives CDR1 MNHNY, CDR2 SVGAGI (reference sequence). Trimming removed 8 bases at V and 2 bases at J, with 18 bases between. CDR3 sequence (DNA): TGTGCCAGCGGGAGAGGGGGTACCAGAAACTATGGCTACACCTTC. Its protein is CASGRGGTRNYGYTF.

J is TRBJ1-1 and V is TRBV10-1; TRBD1 might be the D (5 bases). Per germline, CDR1 WNHNN and CDR2 SYGVQD (reference sequence). CDR3 size: 15 residues. The ends were cut back, 0 bases at V and 4 bases at J, with 12 bases in the middle. The CDR3 loop is CASSESGGNVTEAFF. CDR3 nucleotide sequence: TGCGCCAGCAGTGAGTCGGGGGGGAACGTCACTGAAGCTTTCTTT.

The chain combines TRBV5-4 with TRBJ2-2; 7 bases align to TRBD1. The ends lost 3 bases at V and 5 bases at J; junction bases unmatched: 7. The CDR3 is 15 residues long. CDR1 SGHNT and CDR2 YYREEE come from the germline V gene (reference sequence). The CDR3: CASSYGQVGTGELFF. In DNA, the CDR3 is TGTGCCAGCAGCTACGGACAGGTGGGAACCGGGGAGCTGTTTTTT.

The chain links TRBV9 to TRBJ1-1; D gene uncertain. The CDR3 runs to 14 residues. V shed 4 bases and J shed 4 bases, with 14 bases lying between them. Germline CDR1 SGDLS, CDR2 YYNGEE. CDR3 region: CASSPLPEGTEAFF. As DNA, the CDR3 is TGTGCCAGCAGCCCACTACCCGAGGGCACTGAAGCTTTCTTT. The full variable domain, its missing parts supplied by reference TRBV9 and TRBJ1-1, is DSGVTQTPKHLITATGQRVTLRCSPRSGDLSVYWYQQSLDQGLQFLIQYYNGEERAKGNILERFSAQQFPDLHSELNLSSLELGDSALYFCASSPLPEGTEAFFGQGTRLTVV.

The genes are TRBV6-1 and TRBJ1-1, with 7 bases matching TRBD1. This CDR3 has 15 residues. CDR1 MNHNS and CDR2 SASEGT come from the germline V gene. The V segment lost 2 bases and the J segment 1 base; nucleotides outside the gene matches: 4. DNA of the CDR3: TGTGCCAGCAGTGAACTTGCAGGGGGGAACACTGAAGCTTTCTTT. This codes for CASSELAGGNTEAFF.

The genes are TRBV9 and TRBJ2-7, with TRBD1 matching over 7 bases. The CDR3 is made up of 15 amino acids. V shed 3 bases, J shed 2 bases, and the junction held 8 bases outside the gene matches. Germline V gene data show CDR1 as SGDLS and CDR2 as YYNGEE. The CDR3 spells CASSGGTAQTYEQYF. For the CDR3, the DNA is TGTGCCAGCAGCGGGGGGACAGCGCAAACCTACGAGCAGTACTTC.

The V call is TRBV2, the J call TRBJ1-1; 8 bases fit TRBD1. CDR1 and CDR2 (germline): SNHLY, FYNNEI. Trimming took 0 bases from V and 7 from J; bases not matched to a gene: 7. This CDR3 region has 15 residues. The CDR3, as DNA: TGTGCCAGCAGTGAAGCCCAGGACAGGGCAGGTGAAGCTTTCTTT. Its translation: CASSEAQDRAGEAFF.

This chain links TRBV6-6 with TRBJ1-2; tentative D call: TRBD1 (6 bases). The V gene's germline CDR1 is MNHNY and CDR2 SVGAGI (reference sequence). V lost 2 bases, J lost 2 bases, and 12 bases lay in between. The CDR3 spans 15 residues. The DNA for the CDR3 is TGTGCCAGCAGTTACGCCCATGGGGGCAACTATGGCTACACCTTC. The encoded protein is CASSYAHGGNYGYTF.

This chain links TRBV27 with TRBJ1-1; no definite D call. Between the trimmed V and J ends, which lost 4 bases and 1 base, there was a span of 7 bases. From germline, CDR1 is MNHEY and CDR2 SMNVEV (reference sequence). This CDR3 has 13 residues. The CDR3 loop reads CASSSLQNTEAFF. In DNA, the CDR3 is TGTGCCAGCAGTTCCTTACAGAACACTGAAGCTTTCTTT.

This clone was recorded only once. This chain connects TRBV7-9 to TRBJ1-2; TRBD1 might be the D (5 bases). V shed 6 bases and J shed 2 bases, with 19 bases lying between them. This CDR3 has 16 amino acids. Looked up from germline, CDR1 is SEHNR and CDR2 is FQNEAQ (reference sequence). CDR3 loop: CASSFKGGKGNYGYTF. The CDR3 nucleotides read TGTGCCAGCAGTTTTAAGGGCGGGAAGGGGAACTATGGCTACACCTTC.

The chain employs TRBV2 and TRBJ2-4, with 9 bases lining up with TRBD1. The CDR3 runs to 15 residues. CDR1 and CDR2 from the germline V gene are SNHLY and FYNNEI. J was trimmed by 7 bases and V by 0 bases; bases with no gene match: 4. CDR3 loop: CASSEAQQGANIQYF. CDR3 nucleotides: TGTGCCAGCAGTGAAGCACAACAGGGGGCGAACATTCAGTACTTC. Variable domain in full (rest from reference TRBV2 and TRBJ2-4): EPEVTQTPSHQVTQMGQEVILRCVPISNHLYFYWYRQILGQKVEFLVSFYNNEISEKSEIFDDQFSVERPDGSNFTLKIRSTKLEDSAMYFCASSEAQQGANIQYFGAGTRLSVL.

This chain connects TRBV6-5 to TRBJ1-2; no clear D. Germline-derived CDR1 and CDR2 are MNHEY and SVGAGI. The CDR3 has 12 residues. V was pared by 7 bases and J by 3 bases, with 9 bases between. In nucleotides, the CDR3 is TGTGCCAGCACACACAGCTACTATGGCTACACCTTC. This encodes CASTHSYYGYTF.

The CDR3 nucleotides are TGTGCCAGCAGCCAGGACTATGCCGGGACCCAGTACTTC. This codes for CASSQDYAGTQYF. The V gene is TRBV7-3, the J gene TRBJ2-5; a possible D gene is TRBD2 (6 bases). Trimming took 5 bases from V and 7 from J, leaving 14 bases between them. CDR3 size: 13 residues. Germline V gene data show CDR1 as SGHTA and CDR2 as FQGTGA.

CDR3 sequence reads: CSVVDRRLQETQYF. In DNA form, the CDR3 reads TGCAGCGTTGTTGACAGGCGACTGCAAGAGACCCAGTACTTC. The chain combines TRBV29-1 with TRBJ2-5; possible D gene TRBD1, 6 bases. The CDR3 is 14 amino acids. Trimming cost V 4 bases and J 2 bases, with 14 bases left between them. Germline V gene data show CDR1 as SQVTM and CDR2 as ANQGSEA.

V and J are TRBV5-1 and TRBJ1-2, with D possibly TRBD1 on 5 matching bases. Germline V lookup: CDR1 SGHRS, CDR2 YFSETQ. The CDR3 totals 16 residues. Trimming took 3 bases from V and 4 from J, leaving 19 bases between them. CDR3 in DNA: TGCGCCAGCAGCTCAACTGGGCAGGGCTTTGGCTATGGCTACACCTTC. Translating gives CASSSTGQGFGYGYTF. The whole variable domain, filled in from reference TRBV5-1 and TRBJ1-2, reads KAGVTQTPRYLIKTRGQQVTLSCSPISGHRSVSWYQQTPGQGLQFLFEYFSETQRNKGNFPGRFSGRQFSNSRSEMNVSTLELGDSALYLCASSSTGQGFGYGYTFGSGTRLTVV.

The gene calls are TRBV19 and TRBJ1-3; D call uncertain. Germline V CDR1 and CDR2: LNHDA, SQIVND (reference sequence). The CDR3 consists of 16 residues. The V end was cut by 3 bases, the J end by 2 bases, with 14 bases between. The CDR3 DNA reads as TGTGCCAGTAGTATCTCGAACCACGGGGCTGGAAACACCATATATTTT. This codes for CASSISNHGAGNTIYF.

This clone appeared a single time. The gene calls are TRBV2 and TRBJ1-4, with D tentatively TRBD1 (5 bases). V was clipped by 6 bases and J by 2 bases, with 13 bases between them. The germline V gene encodes CDR1 SNHLY and CDR2 FYNNEI. The CDR3 length is 15 residues. CDR3 DNA sequence: TGTGCCAGCAGCCCCCTGGGGGGGACTAATGAAAAACTGTTTTTT. It translates to CASSPLGGTNEKLFF.

The chain has TRBV10-3 and TRBJ2-3; 8 nucleotides agree with TRBD2. V lost 0 bases and J lost 1; bases outside the gene matches: 9. The CDR3 covers 18 residues. CDR1 is ENHRY and CDR2 is SYGVKD in the germline V gene. The CDR3 region is CAISESIGTSLRTDTQYF. In DNA form, the CDR3 reads TGTGCCATCAGTGAGTCAATAGGGACTAGTCTCCGCACAGATACGCAGTATTTT.

The CDR3 coding sequence is TGCGCCAGCAGCTTTCGGACTAGCGGATCACAAGAGACCCAGTACTTC. Translated: CASSFRTSGSQETQYF. V gene TRBV5-1 combines with J gene TRBJ2-5; 10 nucleotides line up with TRBD2. Unmatched junction bases numbered 6, after V lost 2 bases and J lost 2 bases. The germline V gene has CDR1 SGHRS and CDR2 YFSETQ. The CDR3 covers 16 residues.

This clone was observed a few times. The chain joins TRBV12-3 or TRBV12-4 to TRBJ1-2, with D uncertain. CDR3 size: 11 residues. Trimming took off 8 bases at V and 2 bases at J, with 6 bases between the two ends. CDR3 in amino acids: CASGGNYGYTF. The CDR3 DNA is TGTGCCAGCGGCGGCAACTATGGCTACACCTTC.

The genes are TRBV27 and TRBJ2-3; TRBD1 is a possible D gene (6 bases). This CDR3 has 15 residues. CDR1 and CDR2 from the germline V gene are MNHEY and SMNVEV (reference sequence). Between the trimmed V and J ends, which lost 4 bases and 3 bases, there was a span of 14 bases. The CDR3, as DNA: TGTGCCAGCAGTTGGGCAGGGGTGTTGACAGATACGCAGTATTTT. It encodes CASSWAGVLTDTQYF.